The 16 T cell receptor beta chains reported below all come from one sample, sequenced in a study of technical replicates of blood from a few donors. Produced via immunoSEQ multiplex PCR; TCRdb's table is partial and in-frame only. The repertoire consists of tens of thousands of clones, with 70% to 90% occurring once and the leading ten covering about 4.7%. The sequencing input was PBMCs. The receptors were gathered from a human donor in good health. Some clones in this sample may be carry-over from other donors' samples.

This clone was seen once. This chain joins TRBV7-2 and TRBJ2-3, with D perhaps TRBD2 (5 bases). Germline values: CDR1 SGHTA, CDR2 FQGNSA. The CDR3 runs to 15 residues. The ends were cut back, 5 bases at V and 4 bases at J, with 16 bases in the middle. CDR3 residues: CASSPGLQRPDTQYF. The CDR3 nucleotides read TGTGCCAGCAGCCCCGGACTCCAACGCCCAGATACGCAGTATTTT.

This sequence joins TRBV7-2 and TRBJ1-6; D not resolved. V was trimmed by 1 base and J by 7 bases, leaving 11 bases between them. CDR3 length equals 15 residues. Germline lookup yields CDR1 SGHTA and CDR2 FQGNSA. The CDR3 DNA sequence: TGTGCCAGCAGCTTAGTTGGAGGGTGGAATTCACCCCTCCACTTT. Protein product: CASSLVGGWNSPLHF.

The chain recombines TRBV7-8 with TRBJ2-7, with 7 bases lining up with TRBD1. The trim removed 5 bases at V and 6 bases at J, leaving 10 bases unmatched. Germline CDR1 and CDR2: SGHVS and FQNEAQ. The CDR3 is made up of 14 amino acids. Written as DNA, the CDR3 is TGTGCCAGCAGCCCCCCCCGGGCAGGGGGCGAGCAGTACTTC. Translated: CASSPPRAGGEQYF.

This clone was seen a few times. This chain links TRBV7-9 with TRBJ2-3, with D possibly being TRBD2 (6 bases). CDR1 is SEHNR, CDR2 FQNEAQ, per germline (reference sequence). The ends were cut back, 10 bases at V and 2 bases at J, with 10 bases in the middle. The CDR3 is made up of 12 amino acids. CDR3: CATAGDTDTQYF. The DNA of the CDR3 is TGTGCCACAGCGGGTGACACAGATACGCAGTATTTT.

V usage is TRBV11-1 and J usage is TRBJ2-5; no definite D call. The germline CDR1 and CDR2 sequences are SGHAT and FQDESV (reference sequence). The germline V and J ends were trimmed by 3 bases and 3 bases, with 8 bases remaining between them. The CDR3 consists of 13 residues. CDR3 residues: CASSFSLEETQYF. CDR3 nucleotide sequence: TGTGCCAGCAGCTTCTCCCTAGAAGAGACCCAGTACTTC.

This chain uses TRBV7-9 with TRBJ2-5; 7 bases match TRBD2. Trimming removed 3 bases from V and 1 base from J; junction bases left unmatched: 8. Looked up from germline, CDR1 is SEHNR and CDR2 is FQNEAQ (reference sequence). The CDR3 contains 16 residues. Here the CDR3 reads CASSFERGVGQETQYF. The DNA of the CDR3 is TGTGCCAGCAGCTTCGAACGGGGGGTCGGCCAAGAGACCCAGTACTTC.

This clone was picked up one time. The chain joins TRBV7-2 to TRBJ1-2; D is uncertain. V lost 0 bases and J 0 bases, leaving 14 bases between the germline ends. Germline V CDR1 and CDR2: SGHTA, FQGNSA. The CDR3 spans 17 residues. CDR3 sequence reads: CASSLAPGSRPNYGYTF. In DNA form, the CDR3 reads TGTGCCAGCAGCTTAGCTCCGGGATCACGGCCTAACTATGGCTACACCTTC.

The DNA of the CDR3 is TGTGCCAGCAGTGAAGGGCAGAATAATGAAAAACTGTTTTTT. Encoded protein: CASSEGQNNEKLFF. The V and J genes are TRBV2 and TRBJ1-4; unclear D gene. The CDR3 is made up of 14 amino acids. CDR1 and CDR2 from the germline V gene are SNHLY and FYNNEI. The V and J ends lost 1 base and 4 bases respectively, with 7 bases between them. Filled out from reference TRBV2 and TRBJ1-4, the complete variable domain reads EPEVTQTPSHQVTQMGQEVILRCVPISNHLYFYWYRQILGQKVEFLVSFYNNEISEKSEIFDDQFSVERPDGSNFTLKIRSTKLEDSAMYFCASSEGQNNEKLFFGSGTQLSVL.

The chain employs TRBV14 and TRBJ2-3; 8 nucleotides agree with TRBD1. CDR1 and CDR2 from the germline V gene are SGHDN and FVKESK. Unmatched junction bases numbered 7, after V lost 0 bases and J lost 5 bases. CDR3 length: 16 residues. The CDR3 loop is CASSQDLGQGRDTQYF. The CDR3 nucleotides are TGTGCCAGCAGCCAAGATCTCGGACAGGGAAGAGATACGCAGTATTTT.

This chain connects TRBV6-6 to TRBJ2-7; 8 positions match TRBD2. The J segment lost 4 bases and the V segment lost 7 bases, leaving 6 bases of the junction unmatched. CDR1 and CDR2 (germline): MNHNY, SVGAGI (reference sequence). The CDR3 covers 13 residues. CDR3 region: CASTREGGYEQYF. CDR3 nucleotide sequence: TGTGCCAGCACCCGGGAGGGGGGGTACGAGCAGTACTTC.

The chain employs TRBV5-1 and TRBJ2-1, with 8 bases matching TRBD2. The germline V gene encodes CDR1 SGHRS and CDR2 YFSETQ. V gave up 5 bases and J gave up 10 bases; unmatched junction bases: 11. The CDR3 has 14 residues. The CDR3: CASRESGGGREQFF. DNA of the CDR3: TGCGCCAGCAGGGAAAGCGGGGGCGGGAGAGAGCAGTTCTTC.

The rearrangement uses TRBV11-1 and TRBJ1-5; 10 nucleotides line up with TRBD1. The CDR3 contains 16 residues. V was pared by 5 bases and J by 7 bases, with 11 bases of the junction left unmatched. Per germline, CDR1 SGHAT and CDR2 FQDESV (reference sequence). CDR3 sequence (DNA): TGTGCCAGCAGCATCCCACGGACAGGGGGAAGACAGCCCCAGCATTTT. Protein: CASSIPRTGGRQPQHF.

The rearrangement uses TRBV7-2 and TRBJ2-7, with a weak D call TRBD2 (6 bases). V was shortened by 3 bases and J by 0 bases, with 15 bases between the two germline ends. Germline V gene data show CDR1 as SGHTA and CDR2 as FQGNSA. This CDR3 contains 16 residues. The CDR3 DNA follows: TGTGCCAGCAGCTTCGGACTACCGGTAAGCTCCTACGAGCAGTACTTC. Translating it yields CASSFGLPVSSYEQYF.

The genes are TRBV6-6 and TRBJ1-5, with D perhaps matching TRBD1 (5 bases). Deletions cut 5 bases from V and 11 bases from J, with 22 bases between. CDR1 and CDR2 from the germline V gene are MNHNY and SVGAGI (reference sequence). This CDR3 comprises 15 residues. The CDR3 spells CASSQLGGSGSTQHF. Written as DNA, the CDR3 is TGTGCCAGCAGTCAACTGGGGGGATCGGGGAGCACCCAGCATTTT.

The rearrangement uses TRBV6-6 and TRBJ1-2, with D unclear. The germline V gene has CDR1 MNHNY and CDR2 SVGAGI (reference sequence). Trimming left V 3 bases short and J 4 bases short, with 15 bases between. CDR3 length: 15 residues. The CDR3 DNA sequence: TGTGCCAGCAGTTATTCGGGGTTGGGCTCCTATGGCTACACCTTC. Translated, it gives CASSYSGLGSYGYTF.

This chain connects TRBV1 to TRBJ2-5; no DNA check was done on the table's D call, TRBD2. TRBV1 is recorded as a pseudogene. This CDR3 spans 18 amino acids. DNA of the CDR3: TGCACCAGCAGCCAAGATCGGTCCGGACTAGCGGGAGCAGAGACCCAGTACTTC. It encodes CTSSQDRSGLAGAETQYF.